The 27 T cell receptor beta chains reported below all come from one sample, sequenced in a study of cytomegalovirus exposure and HLA in healthy donors. Clones were sequenced by immunoSEQ multiplex PCR, and TCRdb holds only the in-frame ones, with some missing. The repertoire holds 250,000 to 300,000 clones, with 65% to 90% as singletons. Sequencing was done on a sample of PBMCs. These receptors all stem from a woman aged 18-35 years in good health and CMV-seronegative.

The chain couples TRBV29-1 to TRBJ2-3, with TRBD1 identical over 7 bases. Germline-derived CDR1 and CDR2 are SQVTM and ANQGSEA. Unmatched junction bases numbered 11, after V lost 4 bases and J lost 1 base. The CDR3 length is 16 residues. CDR3 loop: CSVGGRGRRGTDTQYF. The CDR3 coding sequence is TGCAGCGTTGGGGGTAGGGGGCGGCGGGGCACAGATACGCAGTATTTT.

The genes are TRBV19 and TRBJ2-2; 8 nucleotides align to TRBD1. CDR1 is LNHDA and CDR2 is SQIVND in the germline V gene (reference sequence). J lost 3 bases, V lost 5 bases, and 11 bases had no gene match. This CDR3 has 17 residues. The CDR3 coding sequence is TGTGCCAGTAGTCCGACGAGACAGGGGTGGTACACCGGGGAGCTGTTTTTT. Its translation: CASSPTRQGWYTGELFF.

Regarding this clone: This likely comes from a read error, as the CDR3 has no conserved phenylalanine or tryptophan at its end. The DNA is omitted, as the CDR3 cannot be located on it reliably, and the CDR3 follows TCRdb's listing. The chain uses TRBV30 and TRBJ2-7; the D segment call TRBD2 is taken from the table without a DNA check. Germline-derived CDR1 and CDR2 are GTSNPN and SVGIG (reference sequence). The CDR3 is 14 residues long, ends included. CDR3 region: CAWSPGAVRTGVSI.

This clone has a handful of counts. V and J are TRBV5-1 and TRBJ2-7; D perhaps matches TRBD2 (6 bases). The germline V and J ends were trimmed by 4 bases and 3 bases, with 11 bases remaining between them. Germline assignment: CDR1 SGHRS and CDR2 YFSETQ. The CDR3 has 13 amino acids. The DNA for the CDR3 is TGCGCCAGCAGCCCCGCGACTAGCTACGAGCAGTACTTC. Translated: CASSPATSYEQYF. Based on the CDR3 plus reference TRBV5-1 and TRBJ2-7, the full variable domain is KAGVTQTPRYLIKTRGQQVTLSCSPISGHRSVSWYQQTPGQGLQFLFEYFSETQRNKGNFPGRFSGRQFSNSRSEMNVSTLELGDSALYLCASSPATSYEQYFGPGTRLTVT.

The chain has TRBV7-3 and TRBJ1-5, with D perhaps TRBD1 (6 bases). CDR1 is SGHTA and CDR2 is FQGTGA in the germline V gene. The V and J ends lost 3 bases and 1 base respectively, with 19 bases between them. The CDR3 contains 18 residues. CDR3 loop: CASSLHRSTQGSNQPQHF. DNA of the CDR3: TGTGCCAGCAGCTTGCACAGGTCAACCCAGGGGAGCAATCAGCCCCAGCATTTT.

V gene TRBV4-3 combines with J gene TRBJ1-1; D gene unclear. This CDR3 spans 15 amino acids. Germline V gene data show CDR1 as LGHNA and CDR2 as YSLEER. Trimming pared 1 base from V and 5 bases from J, leaving 14 bases between. CDR3 nucleotide sequence: TGCGCCAGCAGCCAAGGGGCGGAGGGCACTACTGAAGCTTTCTTT. Amino acids: CASSQGAEGTTEAFF.

In its sample, this clone was seen a few times. The chain uses TRBV5-4 and TRBJ1-2; D not resolved. The CDR3 totals 15 residues. Germline CDR1 and CDR2: SGHNT and YYREEE (reference sequence). V was trimmed by 4 bases and J by 3 bases, leaving 16 bases between them. The DNA for the CDR3 is TGTGCCAGCAGCCCAGACCCAGGTACCGACTATGGCTACACCTTC. Encoded protein: CASSPDPGTDYGYTF.

The chain joins TRBV4-3 to TRBJ2-3; a possible D gene is TRBD1 (6 bases). The V end was cut by 0 bases, the J end by 2 bases, with 15 bases between. Per germline, CDR1 LGHNA and CDR2 YSLEER. The CDR3 runs to 17 residues. DNA for the CDR3: TGCGCCAGCAGCCAAGAAATTACGACAGGATTCACAGATACGCAGTATTTT. Its translation: CASSQEITTGFTDTQYF.

V is TRBV7-8 and J is TRBJ2-7; TRBD2 matches at 8 bases. J lost 5 bases, V lost 6 bases, and 12 bases had no gene match. The CDR3 runs to 15 residues. Germline V gives CDR1 SGHVS, CDR2 FQNEAQ. In nucleotides, the CDR3 is TGTGCCAGCAGAACGGGGCTCGCGGGGGGAAACGAGCAGTACTTC. The encoded protein is CASRTGLAGGNEQYF.

The rearrangement links TRBV6-5 to TRBJ2-1; 7 bases match TRBD1. CDR3 size: 14 residues. V lost 5 bases and J lost 7; bases outside the gene matches: 8. Germline loops: CDR1 MNHEY, CDR2 SVGAGI. DNA of the CDR3: TGTGCCAGCAGTCTAAACAGGGGCTTGAATGAGCAGTTCTTC. It specifies CASSLNRGLNEQFF.

The V and J genes are TRBV16 and TRBJ2-7; TRBD1 matches 9 bases. The CDR3 extends over 17 amino acids. Per germline, CDR1 KGHSY and CDR2 FQNENV. Unmatched junction bases numbered 9, after V lost 0 bases and J lost 3 bases. The CDR3 nucleotides read TGTGCCAGCAGCCAATCAATCCCGGGACAGGGCTACTACGAGCAGTACTTC. It translates to CASSQSIPGQGYYEQYF.

The V call is TRBV28, the J call TRBJ1-2, with D hard to call. The length of the CDR3 is 15 residues. In germline, CDR1 is MDHEN, CDR2 SYDVKM. The V end was cut by 2 bases, the J end by 3 bases, with 13 bases between. The CDR3 DNA follows: TGTGCCAGCAGTTTAGACTTATTACTAGACTATGGCTACACCTTC. This gives the protein CASSLDLLLDYGYTF.

The J gene is TRBJ1-5, the V gene TRBV6-4; D is ambiguous. The CDR3 consists of 16 residues. CDR1 and CDR2 from the germline V gene are MRHNA and SNTAGT. Trimming shortened V by 6 bases and J by 1 base, and 16 bases separated the two germline ends. The CDR3 protein is CASRGGVRASNQPQHF. DNA for the CDR3: TGTGCCAGCAGGGGCGGGGTAAGGGCAAGCAATCAGCCCCAGCATTTT.

V usage is TRBV28 and J usage is TRBJ1-2; a possible D gene is TRBD1 (6 bases). Trimming left V 8 bases short and J 4 bases short, with 14 bases between. Germline CDR1 and CDR2: MDHEN and SYDVKM. The CDR3 is made up of 13 amino acids. The CDR3: CASLRGPTYGYTF. In DNA, the CDR3 is TGTGCCAGCCTCAGGGGACCGACCTATGGCTACACCTTC.

This rearrangement joins TRBV4-1 to TRBJ1-1, with 12 bases matching TRBD1. The junction had 6 bases not matched to a gene; V was cut back by 3 bases and J by 10 bases. The CDR3 length is 14 residues. Per germline, CDR1 MGHRA and CDR2 YSYEKL. CDR3 DNA sequence: TGCGCCAGCAGCCACCCCGGGGACAGGGGGCGAGCTTTCTTT. Translation gives CASSHPGDRGRAFF.

The CDR3 spells CASSYFRDQPQHF. In DNA, the CDR3 is TGTGCCAGCAGTTACTTCAGGGATCAGCCCCAGCATTTT. This sequence joins TRBV6-5 and TRBJ1-5, with D perhaps matching TRBD1 (5 bases). The CDR3 consists of 13 residues. Trimming took off 1 base at V and 5 bases at J, with 6 bases between the two ends. Germline V gene lookup returns CDR1 MNHEY and CDR2 SVGAGI.

The chain recombines TRBV29-1 with TRBJ2-5; 7 bases match TRBD2. This CDR3 spans 13 amino acids. Trimming took 3 bases from V and 5 from J; bases not matched to a gene: 6. Germline CDR1 SQVTM, CDR2 ANQGSEA. Written as DNA, the CDR3 is TGCAGCGTTGATAAGGGGCGGGGGGAGACCCAGTACTTC. It specifies CSVDKGRGETQYF. Full variable domain (missing parts from reference TRBV29-1 and TRBJ2-5): SAVISQKPSRDICQRGTSLTIQCQVDSQVTMMFWYRQQPGQSLTLIATANQGSEATYESGFVIDKFPISRPNLTFSTLTVSNMSPEDSSIYLCSVDKGRGETQYFGPGTRLLVL.

The J gene is TRBJ2-7, the V gene TRBV5-4, with D maybe TRBD1 (6 bases). The length of the CDR3 is 12 residues. Germline lookup yields CDR1 SGHNT and CDR2 YYREEE (reference sequence). Between the trimmed V and J ends, which lost 5 bases and 4 bases, there was a span of 10 bases. CDR3 residues: CASRTDSYEQYF. As DNA, the CDR3 is TGTGCCAGCAGAACGGACAGTTACGAGCAGTACTTC.

V gene TRBV11-1 combines with J gene TRBJ2-7; TRBD1 matches at 11 bases. V gave up 5 bases and J gave up 4 bases; unmatched junction bases: 7. CDR1 SGHAT and CDR2 FQDESV come from the germline V gene (reference sequence). The CDR3 has 15 amino acids. The CDR3 sequence: CASSIAGTGGYEQYF. CDR3 nucleotide sequence: TGTGCCAGCAGCATCGCCGGGACAGGGGGTTACGAGCAGTACTTC.

This clone showed up just once. The V call is TRBV30, the J call TRBJ2-3, with TRBD2 identical over 11 bases. Germline CDR1 GTSNPN, CDR2 SVGIG (reference sequence). This CDR3 is 18 amino acids long. Unmatched junction bases numbered 10, after V lost 2 bases and J lost 0 bases. CDR3 amino acids: CAWSSSRTSGSSTDTQYF. The CDR3 DNA follows: TGTGCCTGGAGTTCATCAAGGACTAGCGGGTCTAGCACAGATACGCAGTATTTT.

The chain is built from TRBV29-1 and TRBJ2-1; no definite D call. The germline V gene encodes CDR1 SQVTM and CDR2 ANQGSEA. Trimming removed 4 bases at V and 6 bases at J, with 10 bases between. The CDR3 contains 12 residues. The DNA for the CDR3 is TGCAGCGTTGCGAGCCTAGGCAATGAGCAGTTCTTC. Residues: CSVASLGNEQFF.

The rearrangement links TRBV13 to TRBJ2-1; TRBD2 is a possible D gene (6 bases). V was shortened by 5 bases and J by 2 bases, with 19 bases between the two germline ends. Per germline, CDR1 PRHDT and CDR2 FYEKMQ (reference sequence). The length of the CDR3 is 17 residues. The CDR3 loop reads CASSPREWRDPYNEQFF. The DNA of the CDR3 is TGTGCCAGCAGCCCCCGGGAGTGGCGGGATCCCTACAATGAGCAGTTCTTC.

The J gene is TRBJ2-1, the V gene TRBV11-1; D gene ambiguous. The germline V gene encodes CDR1 SGHAT and CDR2 FQDESV (reference sequence). This CDR3 spans 15 amino acids. Trimming shortened V by 2 bases and J by 1 base, and 9 bases separated the two germline ends. The CDR3, as DNA: TGTGCCAGCAGCTTATCAAGCGCATCCTACAATGAGCAGTTCTTC. Its translation is CASSLSSASYNEQFF.

This clone was counted a single time. This chain connects TRBV5-4 to TRBJ1-2; no clear D gene. The germline gives CDR1 SGHNT, CDR2 YYREEE (reference sequence). The CDR3 totals 14 residues. V was trimmed by 0 bases and J by 2 bases, leaving 8 bases between them. The DNA of the CDR3 is TGTGCCAGCAGCTTGGGGGAGCGAAACTATGGCTACACCTTC. It translates to CASSLGERNYGYTF. Based on the CDR3 plus reference TRBV5-4 and TRBJ1-2, the full variable domain is ETGVTQSPTHLIKTRGQQVTLRCSSQSGHNTVSWYQQALGQGPQFIFQYYREEENGRGNFPPRFSGLQFPNYSSELNVNALELDDSALYLCASSLGERNYGYTFGSGTRLTVV.

This clone occurred a few times. The chain couples TRBV7-9 to TRBJ1-2; 7 bases agree with TRBD1. CDR1 SEHNR and CDR2 FQNEAQ come from the germline V gene (reference sequence). V gave up 0 bases and J gave up 6 bases; unmatched junction bases: 7. The CDR3 contains 15 residues. CDR3 protein: CASSLARDSPHGYTF. DNA of the CDR3: TGTGCCAGCAGCTTAGCGCGGGACAGCCCTCATGGCTACACCTTC.

The V gene is TRBV19, the J gene TRBJ2-2; TRBD2 is a possible D gene (7 bases). The CDR3 consists of 15 residues. V lost 4 bases, J lost 7 bases, and 16 bases lay in between. Germline V CDR1 and CDR2: LNHDA, SQIVND (reference sequence). CDR3 sequence (DNA): TGTGCCAGTAGTAAGGTCGGGGGGCCGGGCGGGGAGCTGTTTTTT. This codes for CASSKVGGPGGELFF.

This clone was counted only a few times. The chain is built from TRBV7-8 and TRBJ2-7, with 7 bases aligning to TRBD2. J gave up 3 bases and V 4 bases, and 15 bases lay outside the gene matches. CDR1 SGHVS and CDR2 FQNEAQ come from the germline V gene. The CDR3 contains 17 residues. The CDR3 is CASSYGNGGGRLYEQYF. CDR3 DNA sequence: TGTGCCAGCAGCTACGGAAACGGCGGCGGGAGACTCTACGAGCAGTACTTC.